Listed below are T cell receptor beta chains from one sample, sequenced in a study of response to subunit inactivated influenza vaccine. TCRdb re-derived calls from the RT-PCR reads in MiXCR, one entry per CDR3 protein. The sample holds 150,000 to 200,000 distinct CDR3 sequences, 10% to 15% seen once. The same data also went into a second study, on T cells expressing NK-cell markers.

Here the sequenced sample was CD8+ T cells sorted from PBMCs, taken 12 days after vaccination. The receptors were sampled from a man aged 50 or older who received an inactivated influenza vaccine. CDR3s include the opening cysteine and the closing phenylalanine or tryptophan. The D gene is left open where the match is weak. Clone size is not always given. Where it is, it says once, few, many or a class for expanded clones.

d_gene: TRBD1; j_gene: TRBJ2-7; abundance: .; len: 14; v_gene: TRBV6-1; CDR3aa: CASSRDSHLFEQYF; CDR3nt: TGTGCCAGCAGCCGGGACAGCCACCTATTCGAGCAGTACTTC
d_gene: TRBD2; j_gene: TRBJ2-2; abundance: .; len: 16; v_gene: TRBV6-5; CDR3aa: CASSYFAGDGTGELFF; CDR3nt: TGTGCCAGCAGTTACTTCGCGGGAGATGGAACCGGGGAGCTGTTTTTT
d_gene: .; j_gene: TRBJ2-7; abundance: .; len: 15; v_gene: TRBV4-2; CDR3aa: CASSQGAGSTYEQYF; CDR3nt: TGTGCCAGCAGCCAAGGAGCCGGGAGCACCTACGAGCAGTACTTC
d_gene: .; j_gene: TRBJ1-1; abundance: few; len: 15; v_gene: TRBV4-2; CDR3aa: CASSQEAGQSTEAFF; CDR3nt: TGTGCCAGCAGCCAAGAGGCGGGGCAGAGCACTGAAGCTTTCTTT
d_gene: TRBD2; j_gene: TRBJ2-7; abundance: few; len: 13; v_gene: TRBV27; CDR3aa: CASRDSGTYEQYF; CDR3nt: TGTGCCAGCAGGGATAGCGGGACCTACGAGCAGTACTTC
d_gene: .; j_gene: TRBJ2-3; abundance: many; len: 15; v_gene: TRBV3-1; CDR3aa: CASSQDLGGARPQYF; CDR3nt: TGTGCCAGCAGCCAAGATCTAGGGGGGGCTCGTCCGCAGTATTTT
d_gene: TRBD1; j_gene: TRBJ1-1; abundance: .; len: 11; v_gene: TRBV29-1; CDR3aa: CSVAGQGQAFF; CDR3nt: TGCAGCGTTGCGGGACAGGGCCAAGCTTTCTTT
d_gene: .; j_gene: TRBJ1-2; abundance: .; len: 17; v_gene: TRBV11-2; CDR3aa: CASSLVYRVEANYGYTF; CDR3nt: TGTGCCAGCAGCTTAGTATATAGGGTCGAAGCTAACTATGGCTACACCTTC
d_gene: .; j_gene: TRBJ2-1; abundance: many; len: 13; v_gene: TRBV4-1; CDR3aa: CASSQTGYNEQFF; CDR3nt: TGCGCCAGCAGCCAGACCGGTTACAATGAGCAGTTCTTC
d_gene: TRBD2; j_gene: TRBJ2-3; abundance: .; len: 15; v_gene: TRBV11-2; CDR3aa: CASSLWASGGVTQYF; CDR3nt: TGTGCCAGCAGCTTATGGGCTAGCGGGGGCGTTACGCAGTATTTT
d_gene: .; j_gene: TRBJ2-2; abundance: few; len: 12; v_gene: TRBV29-1; CDR3aa: CSADSGAGELFF; CDR3nt: TGCAGCGCGGATTCAGGGGCCGGGGAGCTGTTTTTT
d_gene: .; j_gene: TRBJ1-1; abundance: .; len: 12; v_gene: TRBV12-3/TRBV12-4; CDR3aa: CASSFWTSEAFF; CDR3nt: TGTGCCAGCAGTTTTTGGACATCTGAAGCTTTCTTT
d_gene: .; j_gene: TRBJ2-1; abundance: .; len: 14; v_gene: TRBV27; CDR3aa: CATSEGAGPNEQFF; CDR3nt: TGTGCCACCAGCGAGGGGGCGGGACCCAATGAGCAGTTCTTC
d_gene: .; j_gene: TRBJ2-1; abundance: many; len: 13; v_gene: TRBV20-1; CDR3aa: CSAIPTRKNEQFF; CDR3nt: TGCAGTGCTATACCGACTAGGAAGAATGAGCAGTTCTTC
d_gene: TRBD1; j_gene: TRBJ2-3; abundance: .; len: 14; v_gene: TRBV12-3/TRBV12-4; CDR3aa: CASNPGQDGGTQYF; CDR3nt: TGTGCCAGCAACCCGGGACAGGACGGTGGTACGCAGTATTTT
d_gene: .; j_gene: TRBJ2-7; abundance: many; len: 14; v_gene: TRBV28; CDR3aa: CASSAVIREHEQYF; CDR3nt: TGTGCCAGCAGTGCCGTTATCAGGGAACACGAGCAGTACTTC
d_gene: TRBD1; j_gene: TRBJ1-5; abundance: few; len: 15; v_gene: TRBV5-5; CDR3aa: CASSGGQGANQPQHF; CDR3nt: TGTGCCAGCAGCGGAGGACAGGGGGCAAATCAGCCCCAGCATTTT
d_gene: TRBD1; j_gene: TRBJ2-5; abundance: many; len: 15; v_gene: TRBV11-2; CDR3aa: CASSLDAGGFETQYF; CDR3nt: TGTGCCAGCAGCTTAGACGCAGGGGGTTTTGAGACCCAGTACTTC
d_gene: .; j_gene: TRBJ1-1; abundance: .; len: 13; v_gene: TRBV7-9; CDR3aa: CASSWSGFAEAFF; CDR3nt: TGTGCCAGCAGCTGGTCGGGATTCGCTGAAGCTTTCTTT
d_gene: .; j_gene: TRBJ2-2; abundance: .; len: 15; v_gene: TRBV4-3; CDR3aa: CASSPWTERTGELFF; CDR3nt: TGCGCCAGCAGCCCCTGGACAGAGCGCACCGGGGAGCTGTTTTTT
d_gene: .; j_gene: TRBJ1-1; abundance: .; len: 14; v_gene: TRBV4-3; CDR3aa: CASSHRTANTEAFF; CDR3nt: TGCGCCAGCAGCCACAGGACAGCTAACACTGAAGCTTTCTTT
d_gene: TRBD2; j_gene: TRBJ2-1; abundance: .; len: 13; v_gene: TRBV28; CDR3aa: CASSPRGGNEQFF; CDR3nt: TGTGCCAGCAGTCCCCGGGGGGGGAATGAGCAGTTCTTC
d_gene: TRBD1; j_gene: TRBJ2-7; abundance: many; len: 15; v_gene: TRBV4-3; CDR3aa: CASSQDLGTAYEQYF; CDR3nt: TGCGCCAGCAGCCAAGATCTAGGGACAGCCTACGAGCAGTACTTC
d_gene: .; j_gene: TRBJ2-1; abundance: few; len: 13; v_gene: TRBV9; CDR3aa: CASRDQDDSQQFF; CDR3nt: TGTGCCAGCAGGGACCAGGACGACTCGCAGCAGTTCTTC
d_gene: .; j_gene: TRBJ2-3; abundance: many; len: 13; v_gene: TRBV5-1; CDR3aa: CASSSQGPDTQYF; CDR3nt: TGCGCCAGCAGCTCACAGGGCCCAGATACGCAGTATTTT
d_gene: .; j_gene: TRBJ1-1; abundance: .; len: 15; v_gene: TRBV9; CDR3aa: CASSVGDYMNTEAFF; CDR3nt: TGTGCCAGCAGCGTAGGGGATTACATGAACACTGAAGCTTTCTTT
d_gene: TRBD1; j_gene: TRBJ2-7; abundance: .; len: 14; v_gene: TRBV9; CDR3aa: CASSVGDSTYEQYF; CDR3nt: TGTGCCAGCAGCGTAGGGGACAGCACCTACGAGCAGTACTTC
d_gene: TRBD1; j_gene: TRBJ2-6; abundance: few; len: 18; v_gene: TRBV4-3; CDR3aa: CASSQFGTGSSGANVLTF; CDR3nt: TGCGCCAGCAGCCAATTTGGGACAGGGAGCTCTGGGGCCAACGTCCTGACTTTC
d_gene: .; j_gene: TRBJ2-4; abundance: .; len: 17; v_gene: TRBV4-3; CDR3aa: CASSQRGIGLAKNIQYF; CDR3nt: TGCGCCAGCAGCCAAAGGGGAATCGGACTGGCCAAAAACATTCAGTACTTC
d_gene: .; j_gene: TRBJ1-6; abundance: few; len: 14; v_gene: TRBV6-1; CDR3aa: CASTPTGYNSPLHF; CDR3nt: TGTGCCAGCACCCCGACAGGTTATAATTCACCCCTCCACTTT
d_gene: .; j_gene: TRBJ2-2; abundance: .; len: 16; v_gene: TRBV11-1; CDR3aa: CASSSRDVLNTGELFF; CDR3nt: TGTGCCAGCAGCTCGCGGGACGTCTTGAACACCGGGGAGCTGTTTTTT